This T cell receptor beta chain appears in the sequencing data of a study of regulatory T cells (dated by TCRdb to the late 2010s). For the wider study: The study compared T-cell receptor beta repertoires of sorted regulatory, conventional CD4+ and CD8+ T cells in CD3G-deficient patients with those in healthy controls.

Evidence of autoimmunity was present in all CD3G-deficient patients, and the autoimmunity was more severe in two of the patients. Patients were tested at ages ranging from 2 to 39 years, and reduced naive and increased memory CD4+ and CD8+ T-cell proportions were found in the patients. The patient group comprised roughly six individuals with CD3G deficiency. An international network of physicians spanning the United States, Europe and Asia provided the patient samples and clinical data. Peripheral blood mononuclear cells were isolated by Ficoll density separation. CD3+ CD8+ CD4- T cells were isolated using a FACSAria cell sorter. In the multiplex PCR, 52 forward TRBV primers and 13 reverse TRBJ primers were used, and assay-based and computational corrections were applied for amplification bias. Within the immunoSEQ assay, multiplex PCR amplified rearranged TRB loci from genomic DNA. An Illumina HiSeq platform was used to sequence the TRB amplicons. Per the source publication's procedure: Custom algorithms error-filtered the raw sequences and aligned the raw sequences to reference gene sequences, after which the immunoSEQ online tools were used for analysis. The frequencies of productive and nonproductive TRB rearrangements were evaluated among unique sequences as well as among total sequences. Assessment of potential self-reactivity relied on the hydrophobicity of positions 6 and 7 in the TRB CDR3, along with their amino acid composition. Group comparisons used t tests, Mann-Whitney tests or two-way ANOVA run in Prism software. This is the immuneACCESS table as TCRdb keeps it, with only in-frame sequences that have V and J called. A part of the clones is gone; compared with another copy, unresolved V genes explain less than half, and the rest is unexplained. From that table come the V and J calls and clone size; the DNA was used to work out D and trimming. The sample table records a few thousand clones; less than 75% of these occur just once. The ten biggest clones cover approximately 30% of the sample.

Measured from the cysteine to the phenylalanine, the CDR3 is 14 residues long. CDR3 DNA only is kept here, 42 bases in frame from base 1. The germline V gene encodes CDR1 SGHAT and CDR2 FQNNGV. Cut back by 3 bases and 2 bases, the V and J ends lie 10 bases apart. General conclusions and limits of the study: Compared with control CD8+ cells, CD8+ T cells derived from patients showed a nonsignificant trend toward reduced Shannon entropy. In patients, repertoires had restricted unique TRB V-J pairs and skewed V and J gene usage, with regulatory T cells showing the most marked changes.

The table lists this clone with a few counts. What antigen it recognizes has not been identified. No clone much larger than this one lies a single base away; base qualities are absent. Other DNA sequences from this sample encode an identical CDR3 as well. The sequenced material came from CD8+ T cells sorted from blood. The sequence links TRBV11-2 to TRBJ1-1; TRBD1 is possibly the D segment (6 matching bases). The clonotype comes from a person between 30 and 45 years old with CD3G deficiency. The CDR3 loop reads CASSFGQLNTEAFF. The sequenced DNA: TGTGCCAGCAGCTTCGGACAGCTAAACACTGAAGCTTTCTTT.